This T cell receptor beta chain was captured in a study of cytomegalovirus exposure and HLA in healthy donors. The PCR employed 60 Vbeta primers together with 13 Jbeta primers. Repertoires were generated with immunoSEQ multiplex PCR, while TCRdb's copy carries only in-frame clones and drops some. The table shows 90,000 to 140,000 clones, with 77% occurring only once. This CDR3 region has 14 residues. V shed 5 bases, J shed 2 bases, and the junction held 4 bases outside the gene matches. From germline, CDR1 is SEHNR and CDR2 FQNEAQ (reference sequence). This chain joins TRBV7-9 and TRBJ2-5; the match to TRBD1 covers 8 bases. The clonotype comes from a woman between 40 and 50 years old in good health and CMV-seropositive. The sequenced material came from PBMCs. The CDR3: CASSLRQGQETQYF. The CDR3 DNA reads TGTGCCAGCAGCCTCCGACAGGGGCAAGAGACCCAGTACTTC.